This T cell receptor (beta chain) was documented in a study of beta chain features in type 1 diabetes. Study results and limitations: Significant though moderate, a shortening of TCRB CDR3s appeared in all four CD4+ subsets of Type 1 diabetes patients.

All of the isolated RNA was reverse transcribed, so expressed TCRB transcripts were sequenced. Clones were read by immunoSEQ multiplex PCR, and TCRdb kept only the in-frame ones, dropping some. The sample consists of tens of thousands of clones, around 60% of them appearing once. This CDR3 has 15 residues. Trimming removed 0 bases at V and 1 base at J, with 10 bases between. Germline-derived CDR1 and CDR2 are SGHRS and YFSETQ. About this clone itself: Its target is unknown.

The specimen was Tregs from blood. The origin of this receptor is a woman aged 25-40 years with type 1 diabetes. The rearrangement uses TRBV5-1 and TRBJ1-2; D unresolved. The CDR3 here is CASSLGLGINYGYTF. CDR3 nucleotides: TGCGCCAGCAGCTTGGGTCTGGGCATTAACTATGGCTACACCTTC.